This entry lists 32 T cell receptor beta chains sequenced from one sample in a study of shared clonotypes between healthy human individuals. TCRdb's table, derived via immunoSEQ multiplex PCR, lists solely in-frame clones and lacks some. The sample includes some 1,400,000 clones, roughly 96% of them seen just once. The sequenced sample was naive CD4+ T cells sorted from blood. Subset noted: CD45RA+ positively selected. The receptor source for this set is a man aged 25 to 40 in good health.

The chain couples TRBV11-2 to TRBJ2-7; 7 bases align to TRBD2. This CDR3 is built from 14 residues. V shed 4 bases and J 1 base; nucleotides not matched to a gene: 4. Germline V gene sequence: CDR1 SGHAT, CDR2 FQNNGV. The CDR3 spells CASSSLADSYEQYF. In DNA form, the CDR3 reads TGTGCCAGCAGCTCTCTAGCGGATTCCTACGAGCAGTACTTC.

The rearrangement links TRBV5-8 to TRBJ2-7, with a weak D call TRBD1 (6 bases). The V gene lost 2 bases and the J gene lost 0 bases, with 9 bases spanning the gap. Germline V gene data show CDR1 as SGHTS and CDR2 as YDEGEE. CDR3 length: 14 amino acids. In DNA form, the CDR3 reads TGTGCCAGCAGCTTCGACAGGAGCTCCTACGAGCAGTACTTC. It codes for CASSFDRSSYEQYF.

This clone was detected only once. The CDR3, as DNA: TGCGCCAGCAGCCCAGGAGACAGGGCCGTACAGCCCCAGCATTTT. This gives the protein CASSPGDRAVQPQHF. This chain connects TRBV5-1 to TRBJ1-5; 7 bases are a match to TRBD1. With V trimmed by 4 bases and J by 7 bases, 11 bases remained unmatched. The CDR3 totals 15 residues. Germline CDR1 is SGHRS and CDR2 is YFSETQ.

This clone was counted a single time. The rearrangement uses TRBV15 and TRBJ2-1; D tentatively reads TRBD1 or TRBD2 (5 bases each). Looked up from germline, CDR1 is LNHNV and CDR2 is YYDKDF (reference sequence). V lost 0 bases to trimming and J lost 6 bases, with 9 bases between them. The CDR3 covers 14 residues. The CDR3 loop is CATSREGGGNEQFF. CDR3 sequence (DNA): TGTGCCACCAGCAGAGAGGGTGGGGGCAATGAGCAGTTCTTC.

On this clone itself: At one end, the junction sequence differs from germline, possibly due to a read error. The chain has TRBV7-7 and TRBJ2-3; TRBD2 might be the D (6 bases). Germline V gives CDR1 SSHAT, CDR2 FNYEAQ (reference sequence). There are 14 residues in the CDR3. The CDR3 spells CASSPRESTDTQYF. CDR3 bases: TGTGCTAGCAGCCCCCGGGAGTCCACAGATACGCAGTATTTT.

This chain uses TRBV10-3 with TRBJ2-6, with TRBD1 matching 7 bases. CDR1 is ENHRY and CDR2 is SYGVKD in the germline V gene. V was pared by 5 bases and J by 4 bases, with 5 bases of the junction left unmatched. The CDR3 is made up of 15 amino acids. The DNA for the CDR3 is TGTGCCATCAGTACACCGGGACAGGGGGCCAACGTCCTGACTTTC. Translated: CAISTPGQGANVLTF.

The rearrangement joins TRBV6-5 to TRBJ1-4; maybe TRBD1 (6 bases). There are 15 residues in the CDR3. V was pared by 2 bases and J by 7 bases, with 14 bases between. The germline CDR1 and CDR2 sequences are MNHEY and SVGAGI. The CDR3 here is CASSYGRGAGEKLFF. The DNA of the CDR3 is TGTGCCAGCAGTTACGGTAGGGGGGCGGGTGAAAAACTGTTTTTT.

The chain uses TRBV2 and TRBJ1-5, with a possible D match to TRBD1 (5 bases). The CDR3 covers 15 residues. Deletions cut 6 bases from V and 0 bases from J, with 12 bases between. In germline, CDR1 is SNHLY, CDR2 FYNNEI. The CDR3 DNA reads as TGTGCCAGCAGGATGGTTGACAGTAGCAATCAGCCCCAGCATTTT. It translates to CASRMVDSSNQPQHF.

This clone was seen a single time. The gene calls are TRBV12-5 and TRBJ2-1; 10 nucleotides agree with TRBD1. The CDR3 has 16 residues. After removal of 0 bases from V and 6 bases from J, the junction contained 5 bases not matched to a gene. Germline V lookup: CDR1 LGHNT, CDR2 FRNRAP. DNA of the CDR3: TGTGCTAGTGGTTTGGTCACCGGGACAGGGGCCAATGAGCAGTTCTTC. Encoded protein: CASGLVTGTGANEQFF.

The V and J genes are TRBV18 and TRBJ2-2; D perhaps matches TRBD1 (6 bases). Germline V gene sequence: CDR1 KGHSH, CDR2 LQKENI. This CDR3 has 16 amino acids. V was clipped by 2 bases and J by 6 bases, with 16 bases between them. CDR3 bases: TGTGCCAGCTCACCAATCGCAGGGGTACAGTCCGGGGAGCTGTTTTTT. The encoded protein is CASSPIAGVQSGELFF.

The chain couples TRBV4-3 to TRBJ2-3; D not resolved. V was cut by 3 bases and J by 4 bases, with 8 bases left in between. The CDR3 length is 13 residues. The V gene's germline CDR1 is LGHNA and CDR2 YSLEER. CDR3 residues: CASSQRMADTQYF. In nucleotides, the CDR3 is TGCGCCAGCAGCCAGAGAATGGCAGATACGCAGTATTTT.

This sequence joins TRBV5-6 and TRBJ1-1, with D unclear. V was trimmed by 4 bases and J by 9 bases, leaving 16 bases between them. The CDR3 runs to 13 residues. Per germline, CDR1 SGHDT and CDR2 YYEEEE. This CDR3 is CASSKGSLWQAFF. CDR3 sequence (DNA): TGTGCCAGCAGCAAGGGATCGTTATGGCAAGCTTTCTTT.

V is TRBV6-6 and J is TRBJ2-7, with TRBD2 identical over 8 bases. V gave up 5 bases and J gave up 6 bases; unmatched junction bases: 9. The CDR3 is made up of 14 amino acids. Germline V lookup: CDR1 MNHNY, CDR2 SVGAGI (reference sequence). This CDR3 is CASSPGVAGFEQYF. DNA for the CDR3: TGTGCCAGCAGTCCCGGGGTAGCGGGATTCGAGCAGTACTTC.

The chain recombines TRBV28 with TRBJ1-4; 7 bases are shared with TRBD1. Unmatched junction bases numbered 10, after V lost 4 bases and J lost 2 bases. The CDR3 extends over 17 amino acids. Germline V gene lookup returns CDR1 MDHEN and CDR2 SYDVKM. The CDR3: CASSSGEGGWTNEKLFF. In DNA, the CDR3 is TGTGCCAGCAGTTCGGGCGAAGGGGGCTGGACTAATGAAAAACTGTTTTTT.

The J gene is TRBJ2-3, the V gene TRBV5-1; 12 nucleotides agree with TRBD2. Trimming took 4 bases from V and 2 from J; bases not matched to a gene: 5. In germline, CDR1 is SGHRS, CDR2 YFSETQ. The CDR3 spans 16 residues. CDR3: CASSEGLAGFTDTQYF. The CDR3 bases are TGCGCCAGCAGCGAAGGACTAGCGGGGTTCACAGATACGCAGTATTTT.

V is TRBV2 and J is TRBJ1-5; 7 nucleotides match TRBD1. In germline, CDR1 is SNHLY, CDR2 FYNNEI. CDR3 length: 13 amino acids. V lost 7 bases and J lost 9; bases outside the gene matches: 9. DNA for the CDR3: TGTGCCAGCAAGTCAGGGGGAGATGGGCCCCAGCATTTT. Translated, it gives CASKSGGDGPQHF.

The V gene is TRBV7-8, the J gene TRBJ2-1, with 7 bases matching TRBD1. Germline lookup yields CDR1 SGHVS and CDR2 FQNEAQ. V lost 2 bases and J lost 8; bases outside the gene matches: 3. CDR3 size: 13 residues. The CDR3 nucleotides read TGTGCCAGCAGCTTAAACAGGGGCGATGAGCAGTTCTTC. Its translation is CASSLNRGDEQFF.

In DNA, the CDR3 is TGTGCCAGCAGCTCACCCTCAGCAAATACGCAGTATTTT. Amino acids: CASSSPSANTQYF. V is TRBV7-2 and J is TRBJ2-3, with no clear D. The germline CDR1 and CDR2 sequences are SGHTA and FQGNSA. V dropped 4 bases and J dropped 7 bases, with 12 bases sitting between them. This CDR3 comprises 13 residues.

The CDR3 loop reads CASRYDRAGTEAFF. The CDR3 nucleotides read TGTGCCAGCAGATATGACAGGGCGGGCACTGAAGCTTTCTTT. The chain links TRBV2 to TRBJ1-1; 7 bases are a match to TRBD1. The germline V gene encodes CDR1 SNHLY and CDR2 FYNNEI. Trimming removed 6 bases from V and 4 bases from J; junction bases left unmatched: 8. The CDR3 totals 14 residues. The whole variable domain, filled in from reference TRBV2 and TRBJ1-1, reads EPEVTQTPSHQVTQMGQEVILRCVPISNHLYFYWYRQILGQKVEFLVSFYNNEISEKSEIFDDQFSVERPDGSNFTLKIRSTKLEDSAMYFCASRYDRAGTEAFFGQGTRLTVV.

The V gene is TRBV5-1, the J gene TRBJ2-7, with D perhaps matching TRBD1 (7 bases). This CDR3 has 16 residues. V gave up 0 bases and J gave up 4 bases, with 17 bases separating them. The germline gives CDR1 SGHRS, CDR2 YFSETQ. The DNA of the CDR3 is TGCGCCAGCAGCTTGGCTCTTTCAGGGGGAGGTTACGAGCAGTACTTC. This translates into CASSLALSGGGYEQYF.

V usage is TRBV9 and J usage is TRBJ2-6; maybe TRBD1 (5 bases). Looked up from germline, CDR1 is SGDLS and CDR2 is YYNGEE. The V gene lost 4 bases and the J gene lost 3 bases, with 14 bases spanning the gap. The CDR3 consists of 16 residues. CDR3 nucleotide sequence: TGTGCCAGCAGCTCTAGGGGAAGGGTTGGGGCCAACGTCCTGACTTTC. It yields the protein CASSSRGRVGANVLTF.

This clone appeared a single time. The CDR3 loop is CASSAGLGDKQFF. The CDR3 bases are TGTGCCAGCAGTGCCGGGCTGGGGGATAAGCAGTTCTTC. J is TRBJ2-1 and V is TRBV25-1, with D perhaps given as TRBD1 or TRBD2 (5 bases each). The germline CDR1 and CDR2 sequences are MGHDK and SYGVNS. Trimming cost V 4 bases and J 11 bases, with 15 bases left between them. CDR3 length: 13 residues.

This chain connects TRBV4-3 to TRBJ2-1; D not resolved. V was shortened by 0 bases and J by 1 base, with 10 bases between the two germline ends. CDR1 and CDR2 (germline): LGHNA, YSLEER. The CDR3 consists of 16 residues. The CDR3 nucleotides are TGCGCCAGCAGCCAAGATATCGCCGGGTCCTACAATGAGCAGTTCTTC. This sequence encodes CASSQDIAGSYNEQFF.

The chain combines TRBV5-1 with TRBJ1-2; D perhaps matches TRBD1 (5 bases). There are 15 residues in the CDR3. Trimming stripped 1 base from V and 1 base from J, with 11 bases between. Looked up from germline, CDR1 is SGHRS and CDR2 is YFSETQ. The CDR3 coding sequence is TGCGCCAGCAGCTTGAGCGGGACGGGTAACTATGGCTACACCTTC. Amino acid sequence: CASSLSGTGNYGYTF.

CDR3 protein: CATSREQGLSYEQYF. CDR3 in DNA: TGTGCCACCAGCAGAGAGCAGGGCTTATCCTACGAGCAGTACTTC. This chain links TRBV15 with TRBJ2-7; D is perhaps TRBD1 (5 bases). The V gene's germline CDR1 is LNHNV and CDR2 YYDKDF (reference sequence). V dropped 0 bases and J dropped 1 base, with 10 bases sitting between them. The CDR3 consists of 15 residues. Full variable domain (remainder filled in from reference TRBV15 and TRBJ2-7): DAMVIQNPRYQVTQFGKPVTLSCSQTLNHNVMYWYQQKSSQAPKLLFHYYDKDFNNEADTPDNFQSRRPNTSFCFLDIRSPGLGDTAMYLCATSREQGLSYEQYFGPGTRLTVT.

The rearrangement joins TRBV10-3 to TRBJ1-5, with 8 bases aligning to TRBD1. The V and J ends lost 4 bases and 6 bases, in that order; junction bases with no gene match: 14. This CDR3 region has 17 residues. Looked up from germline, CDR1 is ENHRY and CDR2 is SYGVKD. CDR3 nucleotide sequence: TGTGCCATCAGTGGAACAGGGGGACCGAACGGAAGTCAGCCCCAGCATTTT. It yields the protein CAISGTGGPNGSQPQHF.

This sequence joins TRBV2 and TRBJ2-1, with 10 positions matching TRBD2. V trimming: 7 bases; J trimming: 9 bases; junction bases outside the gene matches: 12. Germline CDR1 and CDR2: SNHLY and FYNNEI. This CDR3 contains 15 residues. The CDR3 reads CASIIGLAGVSEQFF. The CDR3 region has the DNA TGTGCCAGCATCATCGGGCTAGCGGGAGTGAGTGAGCAGTTCTTC.

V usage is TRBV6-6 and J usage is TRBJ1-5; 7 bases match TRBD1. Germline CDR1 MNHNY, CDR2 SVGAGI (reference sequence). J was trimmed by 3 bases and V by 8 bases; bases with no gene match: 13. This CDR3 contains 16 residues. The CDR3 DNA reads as TGTGCCAGCTCCTACCTCAGGGGGGCCCACAATCAGCCCCAGCATTTT. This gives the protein CASSYLRGAHNQPQHF.

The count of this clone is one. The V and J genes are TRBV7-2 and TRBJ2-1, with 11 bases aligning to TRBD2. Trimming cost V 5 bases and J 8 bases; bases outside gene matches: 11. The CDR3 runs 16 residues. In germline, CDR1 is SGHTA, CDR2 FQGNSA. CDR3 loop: CASSPNLAGGSHEQFF. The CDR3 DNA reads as TGTGCCAGCAGCCCAAACTTAGCGGGAGGGTCCCATGAGCAGTTCTTC.

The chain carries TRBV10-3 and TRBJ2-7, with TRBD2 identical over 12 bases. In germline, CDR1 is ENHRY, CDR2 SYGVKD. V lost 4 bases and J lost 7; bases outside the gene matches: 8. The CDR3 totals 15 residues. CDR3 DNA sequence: TGTGCCATCAGTGGGCTAGCGGGAGGGCCAGGGGAGCAGTACTTC. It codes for CAISGLAGGPGEQYF.

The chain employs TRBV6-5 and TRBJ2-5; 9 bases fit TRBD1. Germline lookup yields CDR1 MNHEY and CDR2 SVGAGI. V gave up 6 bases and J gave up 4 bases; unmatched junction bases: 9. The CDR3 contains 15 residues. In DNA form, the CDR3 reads TGTGCCAGCAGGCCACAGGGGGCTAGTGGAGAGACCCAGTACTTC. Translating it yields CASRPQGASGETQYF.

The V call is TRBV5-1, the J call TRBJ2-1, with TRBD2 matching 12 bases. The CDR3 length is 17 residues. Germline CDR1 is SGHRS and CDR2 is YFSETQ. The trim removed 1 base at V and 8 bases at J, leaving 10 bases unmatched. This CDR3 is CASSLPLTSGSTDEQFF. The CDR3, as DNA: TGCGCCAGCAGCTTGCCCCTGACTAGCGGGAGTACGGATGAGCAGTTCTTC.